These 28 T cell receptor beta chains share one sample of origin, sequenced in a study of shared clonotypes between healthy human individuals. Assay used: immunoSEQ multiplex PCR; TCRdb lists only in-frame clones, some missing. The sample contains over 750,000 clones, roughly 96% of which appear only once. CD45RO-negative, CCR7-selected cells formed the naive CD8 fraction, which excluded terminally differentiated effector memory CD45RA+ cells. Sequenced: naive CD8+ T cells sorted from blood. Receptors were obtained from a man aged 25-40 years in good health.

The chain couples TRBV15 to TRBJ2-7; D gene ambiguous. The length of the CDR3 is 15 residues. V shed 1 base and J shed 4 bases, with 14 bases lying between them. CDR1 and CDR2 (germline): LNHNV, YYDKDF (reference sequence). The CDR3 reads CATSRAGRLGYEQYF. CDR3 DNA: TGTGCCACCAGCAGAGCGGGCAGGTTAGGGTACGAGCAGTACTTC.

The V and J genes are TRBV27 and TRBJ2-5; unclear D gene. V lost 4 bases, J lost 5 bases, and 5 bases lay in between. Germline V gene lookup returns CDR1 MNHEY and CDR2 SMNVEV (reference sequence). This CDR3 comprises 11 residues. CDR3 sequence (DNA): TGTGCCAGCAGTTCTATGGAGACCCAGTACTTC. Translation: CASSSMETQYF.

The chain is built from TRBV28 and TRBJ2-7, with D perhaps matching TRBD2 (6 bases). This CDR3 region has 16 residues. Trimming pared 6 bases from V and 1 base from J, leaving 19 bases between. The germline CDR1 and CDR2 sequences are MDHEN and SYDVKM. The CDR3 DNA follows: TGTGCCAGCAGCATAGAGCCGGGAGACGTTTCCTACGAGCAGTACTTC. It specifies CASSIEPGDVSYEQYF.

V usage is TRBV10-1 and J usage is TRBJ2-2; 15 nucleotides agree with TRBD2. The germline V gene encodes CDR1 WNHNN and CDR2 SYGVQD (reference sequence). V was pared by 6 bases and J by 9 bases, with 14 bases of the junction left unmatched. There are 18 residues in the CDR3. CDR3 in amino acids: CASSSGLAGGPAARELFF. As DNA, the CDR3 is TGCGCCAGCAGCTCCGGACTAGCGGGAGGGCCCGCGGCCCGGGAGCTGTTTTTT.

This chain connects TRBV7-3 to TRBJ2-2; no firm D call. CDR3 length equals 16 residues. The V and J ends lost 2 bases and 0 bases respectively, with 10 bases between them. Germline-derived CDR1 and CDR2 are SGHTA and FQGTGA. The CDR3 bases are TGTGCCAGCAGCTTAGGCCTTCCACCGAACACCGGGGAGCTGTTTTTT. Residues: CASSLGLPPNTGELFF. Based on the CDR3 plus reference TRBV7-3 and TRBJ2-2, the full variable domain is GAGVSQTPSNKVTEKGKYVELRCDPISGHTALYWYRQSLGQGPEFLIYFQGTGAADDSGLPNDRFFAVRPEGSVSTLKIQRTERGDSAVYLCASSLGLPPNTGELFFGEGSRLTVL.

The chain couples TRBV29-1 to TRBJ2-2; D gene ambiguous. The CDR3 length is 12 residues. V was cut by 3 bases and J by 5 bases, with 7 bases left in between. Germline loops: CDR1 SQVTM, CDR2 ANQGSEA. In nucleotides, the CDR3 is TGCAGCGTTGACCTGGGGACCGGGGAGCTGTTTTTT. Translated, it gives CSVDLGTGELFF.

The chain carries TRBV5-6 and TRBJ2-7; D may correspond to TRBD1 or TRBD2 (5 bases each). This CDR3 is built from 15 residues. V was cut by 3 bases and J by 7 bases, with 20 bases left in between. Germline values: CDR1 SGHDT, CDR2 YYEEEE. The CDR3 nucleotides read TGTGCCAGCAGCTACGTTGGGGGTGGAGTTGGGGAGCAGTACTTC. Translation: CASSYVGGGVGEQYF. The complete variable domain, with remaining parts taken from reference TRBV5-6 and TRBJ2-7, reads DAGVTQSPTHLIKTRGQQVTLRCSPKSGHDTVSWYQQALGQGPQFIFQYYEEEERQRGNFPDRFSGHQFPNYSSELNVNALLLGDSALYLCASSYVGGGVGEQYFGPGTRLTVT.

The genes are TRBV7-9 and TRBJ2-3; D gene unclear. Trimming removed 4 bases at V and 1 base at J, with 12 bases between. This CDR3 spans 15 amino acids. Germline lookup yields CDR1 SEHNR and CDR2 FQNEAQ (reference sequence). CDR3 DNA: TGTGCCAGCAGCTCCCCGTCCCGTCGCACAGATACGCAGTATTTT. Amino acid sequence: CASSSPSRRTDTQYF.

This chain links TRBV7-8 with TRBJ2-7; 9 positions agree with TRBD2. CDR1 SGHVS and CDR2 FQNEAQ come from the germline V gene. The ends lost 5 bases at V and 0 bases at J; junction bases unmatched: 14. The CDR3 covers 18 residues. In DNA, the CDR3 is TGTGCCAGCAGCCCATACAGACTAGCGGCCCAAAGCTCCTACGAGCAGTACTTC. Protein: CASSPYRLAAQSSYEQYF.

This rearrangement joins TRBV5-1 to TRBJ1-2; possibly TRBD1 for D (6 bases). The CDR3 loop spans 16 amino acids. The V end lost 2 bases, the J end lost 8 bases, and 22 bases lay between the germline ends. The germline CDR1 and CDR2 sequences are SGHRS and YFSETQ. Here the CDR3 DNA reads TGCGCCAGCAGCTTCTACCGGGACACCCCTATGGGAGGCTACACCTTC. Amino acid sequence: CASSFYRDTPMGGYTF.

In this sample, this clone turned up once. The chain joins TRBV9 to TRBJ2-1, with TRBD2 matching over 12 bases. CDR1 and CDR2 (germline): SGDLS, YYNGEE. This CDR3 is 18 amino acids long. The ends lost 0 bases at V and 8 bases at J; junction bases unmatched: 12. The CDR3 region has the DNA TGTGCCAGCAGCGTAGGGCTAGCGGGAGGGCCGGATTGGGATGAGCAGTTCTTC. Encoded protein: CASSVGLAGGPDWDEQFF.

V usage is TRBV6-6 and J usage is TRBJ2-7; D uncertain. The CDR3 is 15 amino acids. Trimming pared 6 bases from V and 2 bases from J, leaving 17 bases between. Germline V CDR1 and CDR2: MNHNY, SVGAGI (reference sequence). Here the CDR3 DNA reads TGTGCCAGCAGCCCGCGATGGGATAGGGCCTACGAGCAGTACTTC. Protein: CASSPRWDRAYEQYF.

Here the CDR3 reads CAISEGASGANVLTF. The CDR3 nucleotides read TGTGCCATCAGTGAGGGGGCGTCTGGGGCCAACGTCCTGACTTTC. The chain uses TRBV10-3 and TRBJ2-6; possible D gene TRBD1, 5 bases. This CDR3 contains 15 residues. V lost 2 bases to trimming and J lost 1 base, with 6 bases between them. CDR1 is ENHRY, CDR2 SYGVKD, per germline.

The rearrangement joins TRBV21-1 to TRBJ2-1; the table's D gene call, TRBD2, was not cross checked with the DNA. TRBV21-1 represents a pseudogene. CDR3 length: 18 amino acids. The CDR3: CASSKALSGGNSYNEQFF. The CDR3 DNA sequence: TGTGCCAGCAGCAAAGCGCTTTCGGGGGGGAACTCCTACAATGAGCAGTTCTTC.

V and J are TRBV29-1 and TRBJ2-5; D may correspond to TRBD1 or TRBD2 (6 bases each). Germline values: CDR1 SQVTM, CDR2 ANQGSEA. There are 10 residues in the CDR3. V was cut by 5 bases and J by 9 bases, with 10 bases left in between. For the CDR3, the DNA is TGCAGCGTTTTCGGGGGCTCCCAGTACTTC. Translating gives CSVFGGSQYF. The complete variable domain, with remaining parts taken from reference TRBV29-1 and TRBJ2-5, reads SAVISQKPSRDICQRGTSLTIQCQVDSQVTMMFWYRQQPGQSLTLIATANQGSEATYESGFVIDKFPISRPNLTFSTLTVSNMSPEDSSIYLCSVFGGSQYFGPGTRLLVL.

For this clone: The sample contains more than one DNA sequence encoding this CDR3. V is TRBV6-5 and J is TRBJ2-2, with D uncertain. Germline CDR1 MNHEY, CDR2 SVGAGI. The CDR3 sequence is 13 residues long. Trimming cost V 0 bases and J 6 bases, with 5 bases left between them. For the CDR3, the DNA is TGTGCCAGCAGTTACTCCGGCTCCGGGGAGCTGTTTTTT. This codes for CASSYSGSGELFF.

The chain is built from TRBV5-5 and TRBJ2-3; D gene uncertain. The CDR3 is 13 amino acids. Germline V CDR1 and CDR2: SGHKS, YYEKEE (reference sequence). Trimming shortened V by 4 bases and J by 3 bases, and 9 bases separated the two germline ends. The CDR3 spells CASSEEGTDTQYF. In DNA form, the CDR3 reads TGTGCCAGCAGCGAGGAAGGGACAGATACGCAGTATTTT.

The chain is built from TRBV28 and TRBJ2-7, with 9 bases lining up with TRBD1. This CDR3 spans 14 amino acids. Germline V gene data show CDR1 as MDHEN and CDR2 as SYDVKM. Germline trimming cut 5 bases from V and 2 bases from J; bases unmatched to any gene: 4. CDR3 region: CASSLGTGTYEQYF. DNA of the CDR3: TGTGCCAGCAGTCTCGGGACAGGGACCTACGAGCAGTACTTC.

The V gene is TRBV6-5, the J gene TRBJ2-2; 8 bases line up with TRBD2. J was trimmed by 6 bases and V by 2 bases; bases with no gene match: 5. The germline gives CDR1 MNHEY, CDR2 SVGAGI. The CDR3 has 15 amino acids. For the CDR3, the DNA is TGTGCCAGCAGTTACGGGACTAGAGGATCCGGGGAGCTGTTTTTT. It yields the protein CASSYGTRGSGELFF.

The chain's CDR3 is CASSVAGFDRELFF. CDR3 sequence (DNA): TGTGCCAGCAGCGTAGCAGGTTTTGATCGGGAGCTGTTTTTT. This chain links TRBV9 with TRBJ2-2; D uncertain. Germline lookup yields CDR1 SGDLS and CDR2 YYNGEE. Trimming shortened V by 0 bases and J by 9 bases, and 12 bases separated the two germline ends. This CDR3 has 14 residues. Full variable domain (rest looked up from reference TRBV9 and TRBJ2-2): DSGVTQTPKHLITATGQRVTLRCSPRSGDLSVYWYQQSLDQGLQFLIQYYNGEERAKGNILERFSAQQFPDLHSELNLSSLELGDSALYFCASSVAGFDRELFFGEGSRLTVL.

This chain connects TRBV11-2 to TRBJ2-3; 11 bases align to TRBD1. Germline-derived CDR1 and CDR2 are SGHAT and FQNNGV. This CDR3 contains 16 residues. The V and J ends lost 6 bases and 4 bases, in that order; junction bases with no gene match: 9. The DNA of the CDR3 is TGTGCCAGCAGGGCTATGGGACAGGGGGAAGCAGATACGCAGTATTTT. Amino acids: CASRAMGQGEADTQYF.

The chain carries TRBV13 and TRBJ1-1; no reliable D call. CDR3 length: 14 amino acids. Germline V gene data show CDR1 as PRHDT and CDR2 as FYEKMQ (reference sequence). Trimming left V 0 bases short and J 4 bases short, with 9 bases between. In DNA, the CDR3 is TGTGCCAGCAGCTTAGGGGGGTCCGGCACTGAAGCTTTCTTT. Translation gives CASSLGGSGTEAFF.

As DNA, the CDR3 is TGTGCCAGCAGTTCTGCCGTGGACAGGGTCAATCAGCCCCAGCATTTT. Translating gives CASSSAVDRVNQPQHF. The chain links TRBV2 to TRBJ1-5, with TRBD1 matching 8 bases. The trim removed 5 bases at V and 3 bases at J, leaving 9 bases unmatched. Germline assignment: CDR1 SNHLY and CDR2 FYNNEI. CDR3 length: 16 residues.

V is TRBV2 and J is TRBJ1-5; a weak D match, TRBD1 (5 bases). The CDR3 spans 14 residues. V was cut by 6 bases and J by 7 bases, with 16 bases left in between. Germline V lookup: CDR1 SNHLY, CDR2 FYNNEI. CDR3 in amino acids: CASRGTGYDQPQHF. The CDR3 DNA reads as TGTGCCAGCAGGGGAACAGGTTATGACCAGCCCCAGCATTTT.

Written as DNA, the CDR3 is TGTGCCAGCTCACCATTAACAGGGCTCCAGCTTAATGAAAAACTGTTTTTT. This sequence encodes CASSPLTGLQLNEKLFF. This rearrangement joins TRBV18 to TRBJ1-4; D might be TRBD1 (6 bases). Germline V CDR1 and CDR2: KGHSH, LQKENI. V shed 2 bases and J shed 4 bases, with 17 bases lying between them. The CDR3 contains 17 residues.

The chain recombines TRBV12-5 with TRBJ2-7, with a possible D match to TRBD2 (6 bases). V gave up 3 bases and J gave up 1 base, with 19 bases separating them. This CDR3 has 17 amino acids. Germline CDR1 is LGHNT and CDR2 is FRNRAP. The chain's CDR3 is CASGLPGTSPTSYEQYF. Written as DNA, the CDR3 is TGTGCTAGTGGTTTACCGGGGACTTCGCCCACATCCTACGAGCAGTACTTC. The full variable domain, with the rest looked up from reference TRBV12-5 and TRBJ2-7, is DARVTQTPRHKVTEMGQEVTMRCQPILGHNTVFWYRQTMMQGLELLAYFRNRAPLDDSGMPKDRFSAEMPDATLATLKIQPSEPRDSAVYFCASGLPGTSPTSYEQYFGPGTRLTVT.

The V and J genes are TRBV13 and TRBJ2-3; 11 nucleotides line up with TRBD2. Germline-derived CDR1 and CDR2 are PRHDT and FYEKMQ (reference sequence). This CDR3 has 16 residues. With V trimmed by 7 bases and J by 2 bases, 8 bases remained unmatched. The CDR3 DNA reads TGTGCCAGCACCGAGGGACTAGCGGAGACCACAGATACGCAGTATTTT. Translating gives CASTEGLAETTDTQYF.

The rearrangement links TRBV27 to TRBJ1-4; 7 positions agree with TRBD1. The CDR3 length is 14 residues. V lost 3 bases to trimming and J lost 10 bases; unmatched junction nucleotides: 8. Germline V CDR1 and CDR2: MNHEY, SMNVEV (reference sequence). The CDR3 sequence: CASSLGQHRGKLFF. The CDR3 coding sequence is TGTGCCAGCAGTTTGGGACAGCACAGAGGAAAACTGTTTTTT.